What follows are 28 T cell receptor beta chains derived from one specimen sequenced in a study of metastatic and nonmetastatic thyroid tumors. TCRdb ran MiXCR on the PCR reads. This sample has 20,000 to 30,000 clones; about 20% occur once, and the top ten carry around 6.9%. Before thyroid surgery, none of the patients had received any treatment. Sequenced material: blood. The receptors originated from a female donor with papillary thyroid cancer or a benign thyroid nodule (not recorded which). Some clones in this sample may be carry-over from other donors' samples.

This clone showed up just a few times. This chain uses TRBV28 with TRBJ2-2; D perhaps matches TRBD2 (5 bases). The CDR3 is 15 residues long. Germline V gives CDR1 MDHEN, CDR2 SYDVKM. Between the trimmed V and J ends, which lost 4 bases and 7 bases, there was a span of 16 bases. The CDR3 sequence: CASSSLYPRDGELFF. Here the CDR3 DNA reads TGTGCCAGCAGTTCTCTCTACCCCCGGGACGGGGAGCTGTTTTTT. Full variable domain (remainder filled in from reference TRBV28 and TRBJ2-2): DVKVTQSSRYLVKRTGEKVFLECVQDMDHENMFWYRQDPGLGLRLIYFSYDVKMKEKGDIPEGYSVSREKKERFSLILESASTNQTSMYLCASSSLYPRDGELFFGEGSRLTVL.

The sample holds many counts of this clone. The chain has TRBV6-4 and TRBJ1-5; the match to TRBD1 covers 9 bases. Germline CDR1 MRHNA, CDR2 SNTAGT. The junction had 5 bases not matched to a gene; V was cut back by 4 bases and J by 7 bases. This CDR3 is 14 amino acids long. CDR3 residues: CASSVQGAGQPQHF. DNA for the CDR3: TGTGCCAGCAGTGTACAGGGGGCAGGGCAGCCCCAGCATTTT.

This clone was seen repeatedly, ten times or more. CDR3 in amino acids: CASSWRYQETQYF. In DNA form, the CDR3 reads TGTGCCAGCAGTTGGCGGTACCAAGAGACCCAGTACTTC. V is TRBV27 and J is TRBJ2-5, with D unresolved. This CDR3 comprises 13 residues. CDR1 is MNHEY, CDR2 SMNVEV, per germline (reference sequence). Trimming left V 4 bases short and J 0 bases short, with 6 bases between.

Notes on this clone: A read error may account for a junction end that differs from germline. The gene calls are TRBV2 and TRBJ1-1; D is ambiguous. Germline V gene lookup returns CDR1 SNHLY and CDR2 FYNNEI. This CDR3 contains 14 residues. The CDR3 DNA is TGTGCCAGCAGTGAGGGGAGGTCCCCCACTGAAGATTTCTTT. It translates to CASSEGRSPTEDFF.

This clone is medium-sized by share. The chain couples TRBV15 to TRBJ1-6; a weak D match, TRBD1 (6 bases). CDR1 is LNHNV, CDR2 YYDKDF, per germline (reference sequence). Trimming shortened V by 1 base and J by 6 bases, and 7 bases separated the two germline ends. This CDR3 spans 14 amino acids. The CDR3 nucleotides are TGTGCCACCAGCAGAGCCAGGGGTAATTCACCCCTCCACTTT. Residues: CATSRARGNSPLHF.

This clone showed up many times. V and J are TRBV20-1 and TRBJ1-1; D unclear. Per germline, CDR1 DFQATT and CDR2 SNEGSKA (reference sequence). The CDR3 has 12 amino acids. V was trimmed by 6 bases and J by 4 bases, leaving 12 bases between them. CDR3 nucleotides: TGCAGTGCCCTCGACCAAGGCACTGAAGCTTTCTTT. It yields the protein CSALDQGTEAFF.

CDR3 loop: CASRPVEGSFLQVNYGYTF. Here the CDR3 DNA reads TGTGCCAGCCGTCCCGTGGAGGGTAGTTTTCTACAAGTTAACTATGGCTACACCTTC. This sequence joins TRBV25-1 and TRBJ1-2; D remains ambiguous. V was shortened by 8 bases and J by 1 base, with 29 bases between the two germline ends. Per germline, CDR1 MGHDK and CDR2 SYGVNS. CDR3 length equals 19 residues.

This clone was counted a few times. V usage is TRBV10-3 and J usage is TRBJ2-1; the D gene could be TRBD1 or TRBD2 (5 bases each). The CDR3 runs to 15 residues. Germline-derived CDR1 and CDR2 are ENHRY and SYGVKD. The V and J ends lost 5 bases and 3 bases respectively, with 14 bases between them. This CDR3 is CAISPRWGNYNEQFF. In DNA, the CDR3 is TGTGCCATCAGTCCCCGATGGGGGAACTACAATGAGCAGTTCTTC.

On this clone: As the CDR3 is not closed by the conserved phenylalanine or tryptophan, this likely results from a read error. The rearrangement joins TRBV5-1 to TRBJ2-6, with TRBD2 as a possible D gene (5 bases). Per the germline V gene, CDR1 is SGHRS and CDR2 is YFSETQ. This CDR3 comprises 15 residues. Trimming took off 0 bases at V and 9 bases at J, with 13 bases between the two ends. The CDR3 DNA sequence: TGCGCCAGCAGCTTGGGTGACTACAGCAACAACGTCCTGACTGTC. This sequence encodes CASSLGDYSNNVLTV.

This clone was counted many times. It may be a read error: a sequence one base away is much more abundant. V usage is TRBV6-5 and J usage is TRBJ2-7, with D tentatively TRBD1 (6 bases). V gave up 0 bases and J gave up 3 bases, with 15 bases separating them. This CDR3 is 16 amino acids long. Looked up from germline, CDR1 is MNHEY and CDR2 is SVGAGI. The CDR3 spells CASSYSYRARIYEQYF. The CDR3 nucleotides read TGTGCCAGCAGTTACTCCTACAGGGCCCGTATCTACGAGCAGTACTTC.

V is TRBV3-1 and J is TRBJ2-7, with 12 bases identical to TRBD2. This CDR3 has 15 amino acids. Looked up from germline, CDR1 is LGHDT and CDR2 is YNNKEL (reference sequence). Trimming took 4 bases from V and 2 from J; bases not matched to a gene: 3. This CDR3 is CASSLASGRAYEQYF. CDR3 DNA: TGTGCCAGCAGCCTCGCTAGCGGGAGGGCCTACGAGCAGTACTTC.

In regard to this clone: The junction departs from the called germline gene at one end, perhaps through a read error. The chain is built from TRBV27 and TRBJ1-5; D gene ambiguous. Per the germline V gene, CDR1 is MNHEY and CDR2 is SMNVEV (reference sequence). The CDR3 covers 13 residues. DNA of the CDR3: TGTGCCAGCAGTTTATCGGCGGTCCAGCCCCATCATTTT. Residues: CASSLSAVQPHHF.

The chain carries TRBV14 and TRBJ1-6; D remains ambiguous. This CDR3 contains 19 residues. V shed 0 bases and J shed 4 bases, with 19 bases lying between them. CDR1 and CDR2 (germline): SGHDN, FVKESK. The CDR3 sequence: CASSQDEWRRGHYNSPLHF. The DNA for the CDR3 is TGTGCCAGCAGCCAAGATGAGTGGCGTCGCGGCCATTATAATTCACCCCTCCACTTT.

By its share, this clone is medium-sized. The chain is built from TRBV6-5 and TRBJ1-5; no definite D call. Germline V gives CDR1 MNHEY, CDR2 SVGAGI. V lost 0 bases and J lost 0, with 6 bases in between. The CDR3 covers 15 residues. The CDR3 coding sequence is TGTGCCAGCAGTTACTCGATGTATAGCAATCAGCCCCAGCATTTT. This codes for CASSYSMYSNQPQHF.

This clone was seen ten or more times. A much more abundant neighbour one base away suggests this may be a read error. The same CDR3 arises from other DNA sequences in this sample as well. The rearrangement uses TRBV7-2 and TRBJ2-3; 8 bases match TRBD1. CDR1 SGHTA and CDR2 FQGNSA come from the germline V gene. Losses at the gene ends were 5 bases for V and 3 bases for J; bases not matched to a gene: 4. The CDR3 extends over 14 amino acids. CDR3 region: CASSPRQGTDTQYF. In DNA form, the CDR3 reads TGTGCCAGCAGCCCCAGACAGGGGACAGATACGCAGTATTTT.

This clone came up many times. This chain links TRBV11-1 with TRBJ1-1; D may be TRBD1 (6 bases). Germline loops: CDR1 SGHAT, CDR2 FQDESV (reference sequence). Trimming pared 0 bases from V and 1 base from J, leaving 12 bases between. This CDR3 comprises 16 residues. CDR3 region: CASSLAPGAANTEAFF. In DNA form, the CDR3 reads TGTGCCAGCAGCTTAGCTCCAGGGGCCGCGAACACTGAAGCTTTCTTT.

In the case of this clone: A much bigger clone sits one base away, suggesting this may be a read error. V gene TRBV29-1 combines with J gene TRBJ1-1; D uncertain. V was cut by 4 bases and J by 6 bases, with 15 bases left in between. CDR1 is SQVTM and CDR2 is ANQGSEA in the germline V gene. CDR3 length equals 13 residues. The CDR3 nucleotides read TGCAGCGTTGGGGCCAGTATCGGGGCTGAAGCTTTCTTT. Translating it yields CSVGASIGAEAFF.

CDR3 DNA: TGTGCCTGGGGCGGGGGGGGTACTGGAAACACCATATATTTT. It encodes CAWGGGGTGNTIYF. J is TRBJ1-3 and V is TRBV30, with D possibly being TRBD1 (5 bases). There are 14 residues in the CDR3. CDR1 is GTSNPN, CDR2 SVGIG, per germline (reference sequence). V dropped 5 bases and J dropped 2 bases, with 13 bases sitting between them.

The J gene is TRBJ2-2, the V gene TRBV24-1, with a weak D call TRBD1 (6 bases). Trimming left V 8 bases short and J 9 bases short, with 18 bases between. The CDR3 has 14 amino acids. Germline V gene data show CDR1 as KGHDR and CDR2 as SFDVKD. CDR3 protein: CATTARGTKRELFF. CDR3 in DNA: TGTGCCACCACAGCGAGGGGGACGAAAAGGGAGCTGTTTTTT.

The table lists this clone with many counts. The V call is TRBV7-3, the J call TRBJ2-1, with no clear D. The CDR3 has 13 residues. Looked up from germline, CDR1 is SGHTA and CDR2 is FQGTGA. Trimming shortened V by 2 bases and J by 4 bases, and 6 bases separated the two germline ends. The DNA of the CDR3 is TGTGCCAGCAGCTTAGCGGCTTACAATGAGCAGTTCTTC. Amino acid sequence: CASSLAAYNEQFF.

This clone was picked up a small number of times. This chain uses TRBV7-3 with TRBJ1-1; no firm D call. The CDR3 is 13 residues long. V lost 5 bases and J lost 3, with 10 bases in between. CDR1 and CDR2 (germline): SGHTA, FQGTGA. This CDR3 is CASSPNMDTEAFF. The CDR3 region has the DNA TGTGCCAGCAGCCCGAATATGGACACTGAAGCTTTCTTT.

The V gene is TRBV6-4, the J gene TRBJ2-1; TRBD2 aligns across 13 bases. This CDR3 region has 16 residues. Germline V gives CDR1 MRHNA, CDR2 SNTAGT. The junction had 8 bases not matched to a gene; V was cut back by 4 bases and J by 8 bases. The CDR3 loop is CASSVLGLAGVDEQFF. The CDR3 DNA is TGTGCCAGCAGTGTCCTCGGACTAGCGGGGGTCGATGAGCAGTTCTTC.

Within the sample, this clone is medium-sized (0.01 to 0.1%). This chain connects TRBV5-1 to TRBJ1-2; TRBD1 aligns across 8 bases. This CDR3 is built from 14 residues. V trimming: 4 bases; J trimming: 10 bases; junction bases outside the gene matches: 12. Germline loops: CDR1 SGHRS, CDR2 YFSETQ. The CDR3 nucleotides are TGCGCCAGCAGCCCAGTCCCGGGACAGGAGGTCTACACCTTC. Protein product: CASSPVPGQEVYTF.

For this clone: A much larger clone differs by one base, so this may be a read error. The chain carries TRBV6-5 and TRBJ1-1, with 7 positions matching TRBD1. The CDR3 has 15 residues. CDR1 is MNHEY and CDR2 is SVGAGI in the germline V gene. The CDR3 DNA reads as TGTACCAGCAGCTTGTCGGGACAGAAAGACACTGAAGCTTTCTTT. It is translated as CTSSLSGQKDTEAFF.

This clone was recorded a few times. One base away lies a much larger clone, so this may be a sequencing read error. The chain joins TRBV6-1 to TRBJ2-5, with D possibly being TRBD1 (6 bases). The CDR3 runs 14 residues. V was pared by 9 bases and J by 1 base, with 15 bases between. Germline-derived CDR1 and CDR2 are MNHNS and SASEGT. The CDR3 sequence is CASTITGFQETQYF. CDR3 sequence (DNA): TGTGCCAGTACCATAACAGGGTTCCAAGAGACCCAGTACTTC.

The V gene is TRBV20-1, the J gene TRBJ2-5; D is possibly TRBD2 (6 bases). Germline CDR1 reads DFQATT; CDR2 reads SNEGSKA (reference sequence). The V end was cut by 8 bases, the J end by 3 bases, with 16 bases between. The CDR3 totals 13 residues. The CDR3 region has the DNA TGCAGTTCCACACGGGGGTCCAAAGAGACCCAGTACTTC. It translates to CSSTRGSKETQYF.

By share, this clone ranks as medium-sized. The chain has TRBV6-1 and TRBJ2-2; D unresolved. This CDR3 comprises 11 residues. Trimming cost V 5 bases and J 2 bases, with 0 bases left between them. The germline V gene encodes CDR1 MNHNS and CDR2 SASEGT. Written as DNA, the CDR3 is TGTGCCAGCAGTAACACCGGGGAGCTGTTTTTT. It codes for CASSNTGELFF.

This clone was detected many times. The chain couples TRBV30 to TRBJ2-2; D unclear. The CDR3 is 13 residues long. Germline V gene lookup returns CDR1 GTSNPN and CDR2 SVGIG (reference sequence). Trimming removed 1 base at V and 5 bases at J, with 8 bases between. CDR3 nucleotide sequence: TGTGCCTGGAGTGAAGGGTTAACCGGGGAGCTGTTTTTT. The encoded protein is CAWSEGLTGELFF.